A selection of T cell receptor beta chains follows, all from one sample in a study of type 1 regulatory T cells. The antigens these receptors bind are not known. TCRdb independently ran MiXCR on the reads; one entry per CDR3 protein. The repertoire includes 20,000 or so distinct CDR3 sequences, around 43% of them detected once, and under 5% sits in the top ten. Sequencing was done on a sample of cultured T cells, either the whole culture or a sorted T cell fraction (not recorded which). The receptors shown here come from a human donor in good health. Each CDR3 is given without its conserved first and last residue. Size is omitted from some rows. Given values are once, few, many or a class for expanded clones.

TRBJ2-3,TRBV19,-,ASSTAAGSDTQY
TRBJ1-2,TRBV2,-,ASTHGRGGFGYT
TRBJ2-7,TRBV6-5,once,ASRTTGGKIYEQY
TRBJ2-1,TRBV6-2/TRBV6-3,-,ASSPLASHEQF
TRBJ1-1,TRBV12-3/TRBV12-4,few,ASSLGSLTGEEAF
TRBJ2-2,TRBV6-1,-,ASSKGWTGGTGELF
TRBJ2-1,TRBV18,-,ASSPSQYNEQF
TRBJ2-7,TRBV10-3,few,AISGGLAGVTYEQY
TRBJ1-2,TRBV6-5,-,ASSLGTPYGYT
TRBJ2-5,TRBV2,-,ASSRGVQETQY
TRBJ2-1,TRBV12-3/TRBV12-4,few,ASNRDRGDNQF
TRBJ2-7,TRBV20-1,-,SASASYEQY
TRBJ1-3,TRBV7-8,medium-sized,ASSLARLSGNTIY
TRBJ2-3,TRBV5-4,-,AGSPGLTGTQY
TRBJ1-1,TRBV5-8,-,ASRPGTGSEYTEAF
TRBJ1-3,TRBV30,few,AWTIARVWGSRSGNTIY
TRBJ1-2,TRBV18,-,ASSPGETGGFYFYT
TRBJ2-7,TRBV7-2,few,ASSPYPPRGRNEQY
TRBJ2-7,TRBV5-1,-,ASSFGGGREQY
TRBJ2-5,TRBV5-4,-,ASSLSGGDGETQY
TRBJ1-1,TRBV9,-,ASSVGQSTEAF
TRBJ1-2,TRBV5-5,-,ASSTDALGLGYT
TRBJ2-7,TRBV20-1,-,SARVSAAYEQY
TRBJ1-1,TRBV6-6,-,ASSRLINTEAF
TRBJ2-3,TRBV12-3/TRBV12-4,many,ASSQRGEQY
TRBJ2-5,TRBV3-1,-,ASSDRRGRETQY
TRBJ1-6,TRBV5-1,-,ASSLEGGASYNSPLH
TRBJ2-3,TRBV5-1,-,ASSLKTSGSTDTQY
TRBJ1-5,TRBV7-2,-,ASSPRAGNQPQH
TRBJ1-1,TRBV29-1,-,SVDKKGQGNTEAF
TRBJ1-2,TRBV12-3/TRBV12-4,few,ASSFGTGVHGYT
TRBJ2-3,TRBV12-3/TRBV12-4,-,ASSFPATYTQY
TRBJ2-3,TRBV7-8,once,ASSLQPQGKRRDTQY
TRBJ2-5,TRBV4-2,-,ASRTSGGDETQY
TRBJ1-1,TRBV5-1,-,ASSVQGGNTEAF
TRBJ2-2,TRBV4-1,-,ASSQAGTNTGELF
TRBJ2-7,TRBV2,few,ASRGGSYEQY
TRBJ1-6,TRBV19,many,ATTDVVGSPLH
TRBJ2-7,TRBV2,-,ASSDDRAGPYEQY
TRBJ1-1,TRBV27,medium-sized,ASSPDRTGNTEAF
TRBJ2-7,TRBV6-5,-,ASRGPHAREQY
TRBJ1-2,TRBV18,-,ASSPAQVIYGYT
TRBJ2-6,TRBV9,-,ASSVGDRGSSGANVLT
TRBJ1-3,TRBV15,-,ATSSFEGYSVGNTIY
TRBJ1-1,TRBV12-3/TRBV12-4,-,ASSLGGGTEAF
TRBJ2-2,TRBV5-1,-,ASSLSAANTGELF
TRBJ2-3,TRBV30,-,AWSVGGGADTQY
TRBJ1-2,TRBV5-1,once,ASSPGQEHYGYT
TRBJ2-1,TRBV5-1,-,ASSLGLNYNEQF
TRBJ2-5,TRBV3-1,-,ASSLRVAWETQY
TRBJ2-5,TRBV6-5,-,ASSYGTGSRVTQY
TRBJ2-4,TRBV4-1,-,ASSQDLGQIQY
TRBJ2-4,TRBV28,once,ASSSVRVGAKNIQY
TRBJ2-7,TRBV18,-,ASTAGGGSYEQY
TRBJ2-7,TRBV28,-,ASRETTAGTIYEQY
TRBJ2-5,TRBV20-1,-,SATRALGQYQETQY
TRBJ2-5,TRBV3-1,medium-sized,ASSQGQIQETQY